This entry lists 27 T cell receptor beta chains sequenced from one sample in a study of OX40 agonist ivuxolimab in advanced cancers. Profiling relied on immunoSEQ multiplex PCR, and the TCRdb table lists in-frame clones only, not all of them. The table includes under 100,000 clones, around 85% detected once. The sequencing here drew on CD4+ or CD8+ T cells sorted from blood, taken in a trial of the OX40 agonist ivuxolimab. The receptors shown here come from an adult with an advanced solid tumor such as melanoma, head and neck, liver or kidney cancer.

CDR3 in amino acids: CASREGSEAFF. In DNA form, the CDR3 reads TGTGCCAGCAGGGAGGGTTCTGAAGCTTTCTTT. V and J are TRBV6-6 and TRBJ1-1; D uncertain. From germline, CDR1 is MNHNY and CDR2 SVGAGI (reference sequence). CDR3 length equals 11 residues. V lost 6 bases to trimming and J lost 6 bases, with 8 bases between them.

This sequence joins TRBV5-8 and TRBJ1-5; a weak D match, TRBD1 (5 bases). With 0 bases removed from V and 1 base from J, the gap between germline ends came to 8 bases. The CDR3 extends over 15 amino acids. Looked up from germline, CDR1 is SGHTS and CDR2 is YDEGEE. The CDR3 loop is CASSLGGISNQPQHF. CDR3 coding DNA: TGTGCCAGCAGCTTGGGGGGGATAAGCAATCAGCCCCAGCATTTT.

In this sample, this clone turned up once. The rearrangement links TRBV5-6 to TRBJ2-3; TRBD1 aligns across 9 bases. With V trimmed by 0 bases and J by 0 bases, 5 bases remained unmatched. Germline V gene sequence: CDR1 SGHDT, CDR2 YYEEEE. The length of the CDR3 is 17 residues. The CDR3 DNA reads as TGTGCCAGCAGCTTGGACAGGGGGCGGGTTAGCACAGATACGCAGTATTTT. This codes for CASSLDRGRVSTDTQYF.

This chain links TRBV11-3 with TRBJ2-5; possible D gene TRBD2, 6 bases. This CDR3 is built from 11 residues. CDR1 is SGHNT, CDR2 YENEEA, per germline. Between the trimmed V and J ends, which lost 5 bases and 5 bases, there was a span of 6 bases. CDR3 in DNA: TGTGCCAGCAGCGCGGGGGAGACCCAGTACTTC. This encodes CASSAGETQYF.

V and J are TRBV19 and TRBJ2-2; D gene ambiguous. The germline CDR1 and CDR2 sequences are LNHDA and SQIVND (reference sequence). V shed 1 base and J shed 5 bases, with 11 bases lying between them. The CDR3 length is 15 residues. CDR3: CASSIGIDRTGELFF. The CDR3 nucleotides are TGTGCCAGTAGTATAGGGATCGATAGGACCGGGGAGCTGTTTTTT.

For the CDR3, the DNA is TGTGCCAGTAGTTCCTCGCCCCGGACAGCTATCTCTGGAAACACCATATATTTT. This encodes CASSSSPRTAISGNTIYF. The chain combines TRBV19 with TRBJ1-3; weak D call: TRBD1 (6 bases). CDR1 and CDR2 from the germline V gene are LNHDA and SQIVND (reference sequence). V was shortened by 5 bases and J by 0 bases, with 20 bases between the two germline ends. This CDR3 is 18 amino acids long.

This clone was recorded once. The chain carries TRBV4-1 and TRBJ2-7; 8 bases align to TRBD1. Germline lookup yields CDR1 MGHRA and CDR2 YSYEKL. The CDR3 length is 15 residues. J was trimmed by 4 bases and V by 0 bases; bases with no gene match: 5. CDR3 sequence: CASSQEPGGGYEQYF. The CDR3 nucleotides read TGCGCCAGCAGCCAAGAGCCAGGGGGCGGTTACGAGCAGTACTTC.

The CDR3 reads CASSSGAGELFF. The CDR3 nucleotides read TGTGCCAGCAGTTCAGGTGCCGGGGAGCTGTTTTTT. This chain connects TRBV7-6 to TRBJ2-2; no clear D. The germline V gene encodes CDR1 SGHVS and CDR2 FNYEAQ. The CDR3 covers 12 residues. Trimming took 6 bases from V and 6 from J, leaving 8 bases between them.

The chain has TRBV6-5 and TRBJ2-7, with D tentatively TRBD1 or TRBD2 (5 bases each). The V gene lost 4 bases and the J gene lost 0 bases, with 10 bases spanning the gap. Germline loops: CDR1 MNHEY, CDR2 SVGAGI. This CDR3 contains 14 residues. CDR3 sequence: CASSFGALSYEQYF. CDR3 DNA sequence: TGTGCCAGCAGTTTCGGGGCTCTCTCCTACGAGCAGTACTTC.

This clone was recorded only once. The missing conserved phenylalanine or tryptophan at the end of this CDR3 makes a read error likely. The DNA is omitted, as the CDR3 cannot be located on it reliably, and the CDR3 follows TCRdb's listing. The rearrangement uses TRBV6-6 and TRBJ1-1. Ends included, the CDR3 has 12 residues. Germline loops: CDR1 MNHNY, CDR2 SVGAGI (reference sequence). The chain's CDR3 is CASSYREVPPHI.

This clone came up once. The CDR3 DNA reads as TGTGCCAGCAGTTACACCGGGACAGTGGGCACTGAAGCTTTCTTT. This sequence encodes CASSYTGTVGTEAFF. The chain uses TRBV6-5 and TRBJ1-1; 7 bases match TRBD1. The junction had 7 bases not matched to a gene; V was cut back by 2 bases and J by 4 bases. The CDR3 contains 15 residues. CDR1 is MNHEY and CDR2 is SVGAGI in the germline V gene.

The chain carries TRBV7-8 and TRBJ2-5; D is unclear. Germline CDR1 is SGHVS and CDR2 is FQNEAQ. V was pared by 0 bases and J by 0 bases, with 14 bases between. The CDR3 spans 17 residues. The CDR3 bases are TGTGCCAGCAGCTTAGCTACGCCATGGGCAAACCAAGAGACCCAGTACTTC. It yields the protein CASSLATPWANQETQYF.

V is TRBV6-1 and J is TRBJ1-2; D is uncertain. The germline CDR1 and CDR2 sequences are MNHNS and SASEGT. This CDR3 contains 11 residues. V gave up 6 bases and J gave up 8 bases, with 10 bases separating them. CDR3 sequence: CASRAELGYTF. CDR3 DNA sequence: TGTGCCAGCAGAGCAGAGTTAGGCTACACCTTC.

V and J are TRBV14 and TRBJ1-1; D is undetermined. The CDR3 has 13 residues. The germline CDR1 and CDR2 sequences are SGHDN and FVKESK. Trimming took off 3 bases at V and 2 bases at J, with 7 bases between the two ends. CDR3 DNA: TGTGCCAGCAGCCATGGCTCAAACACTGAAGCTTTCTTT. This gives the protein CASSHGSNTEAFF.

The chain links TRBV6-6 to TRBJ1-2; D ambiguous. V was clipped by 2 bases and J by 8 bases, with 12 bases between them. The CDR3 has 13 residues. Germline lookup yields CDR1 MNHNY and CDR2 SVGAGI (reference sequence). As DNA, the CDR3 is TGTGCCAGCAGTTACGAGGGTTTAAAAGGCTACACCTTC. This sequence encodes CASSYEGLKGYTF.

This clone was seen just once. The V call is TRBV30, the J call TRBJ1-2; D may be TRBD1 (6 bases). This CDR3 has 13 amino acids. CDR1 is GTSNPN, CDR2 SVGIG, per germline (reference sequence). With 1 base removed from V and 3 bases from J, the gap between germline ends came to 9 bases. The chain's CDR3 is CAWSDRVYYGYTF. CDR3 sequence (DNA): TGTGCCTGGAGTGACAGGGTATACTATGGCTACACCTTC. The full variable domain, with the rest looked up from reference TRBV30 and TRBJ1-2, is SQTIHQWPATLVQPVGSPLSLECTVEGTSNPNLYWYRQAAGRGLQLLFYSVGIGQISSEVPQNLSASRPQDRQFILSSKKLLLSDSGFYLCAWSDRVYYGYTFGSGTRLTVV.

The chain has TRBV25-1 and TRBJ2-7; no clear D gene. The V and J ends lost 8 bases and 3 bases respectively, with 8 bases between them. Looked up from germline, CDR1 is MGHDK and CDR2 is SYGVNS. The CDR3 length is 11 residues. CDR3 sequence reads: CASSYHYEQYF. In DNA, the CDR3 is TGTGCCAGCTCCTATCACTACGAGCAGTACTTC.

This sequence joins TRBV18 and TRBJ2-1; 7 positions agree with TRBD2. Germline CDR1 and CDR2: KGHSH and LQKENI. With V trimmed by 0 bases and J by 8 bases, 7 bases remained unmatched. The CDR3 is made up of 15 amino acids. CDR3 residues: CASSPPGGRSDEQFF. The CDR3 nucleotides read TGTGCCAGCTCACCACCGGGCGGGAGATCGGATGAGCAGTTCTTC. The full variable domain, rest sourced from reference TRBV18 and TRBJ2-1, is NAGVMQNPRHLVRRRGQEARLRCSPMKGHSHVYWYRQLPEEGLKFMVYLQKENIIDESGMPKERFSAEFPKEGPSILRIQQVVRGDSAAYFCASSPPGGRSDEQFFGPGTRLTVL.

This clone occurred a few times. V and J are TRBV10-2 and TRBJ1-5, with TRBD1 as a possible D gene (5 bases). Germline V lookup: CDR1 WSHSY, CDR2 SAAADI. The CDR3 is 14 residues long. V was cut by 0 bases and J by 7 bases, with 10 bases left in between. The CDR3 protein is CASSESWGRQPQHF. In DNA form, the CDR3 reads TGCGCCAGCAGTGAGTCGTGGGGGAGGCAGCCCCAGCATTTT.

V usage is TRBV5-6 and J usage is TRBJ2-1; D gene ambiguous. V lost 3 bases and J lost 2, with 9 bases in between. CDR3 length equals 14 residues. The V gene's germline CDR1 is SGHDT and CDR2 YYEEEE. CDR3 residues: CASSSTLTYNEQFF. CDR3 DNA: TGTGCCAGCAGCTCAACTCTAACCTACAATGAGCAGTTCTTC. The full variable domain, with the rest looked up from reference TRBV5-6 and TRBJ2-1, is DAGVTQSPTHLIKTRGQQVTLRCSPKSGHDTVSWYQQALGQGPQFIFQYYEEEERQRGNFPDRFSGHQFPNYSSELNVNALLLGDSALYLCASSSTLTYNEQFFGPGTRLTVL.

The chain couples TRBV7-2 to TRBJ2-7, with D uncertain. Per germline, CDR1 SGHTA and CDR2 FQGNSA. Trimming removed 4 bases at V and 6 bases at J, with 16 bases between. CDR3 length equals 14 residues. The CDR3: CASSWLLMGSEQYF. The CDR3 DNA is TGTGCCAGCAGCTGGTTACTGATGGGCAGCGAGCAGTACTTC.

CDR3 region: CASSFTGPHEQYF. The CDR3 DNA follows: TGTGCCAGCAGCTTCACAGGACCCCACGAGCAGTACTTC. The chain links TRBV11-3 to TRBJ2-7, with D possibly matching TRBD1 (5 bases). The V end was cut by 3 bases, the J end by 5 bases, with 11 bases between. This CDR3 spans 13 amino acids. Germline V gene data show CDR1 as SGHNT and CDR2 as YENEEA.

The gene calls are TRBV9 and TRBJ2-3; 13 nucleotides match TRBD2. V trimming: 4 bases; J trimming: 4 bases; junction bases outside the gene matches: 18. This CDR3 spans 20 amino acids. In germline, CDR1 is SGDLS, CDR2 YYNGEE. For the CDR3, the DNA is TGTGCCAGCAGCACCTCGACTAGCGGGGGGACCGGAGGGTTTGCAGATACGCAGTATTTT. This translates into CASSTSTSGGTGGFADTQYF.

The chain couples TRBV4-1 to TRBJ2-7; 9 nucleotides match TRBD2. In germline, CDR1 is MGHRA, CDR2 YSYEKL. CDR3 length: 16 residues. The V gene end was trimmed by 0 bases and the J gene end by 2 bases; junction bases not matched to a gene: 5. Here the CDR3 DNA reads TGCGCCAGCAGCCAAGATGTGTCTAGCGGGGCCTACGAGCAGTACTTC. Encoded protein: CASSQDVSSGAYEQYF.

The chain recombines TRBV6-4 with TRBJ1-5; TRBD1 aligns across 10 bases. V gave up 6 bases and J gave up 7 bases; unmatched junction bases: 9. The CDR3 is 15 amino acids. Germline V gene data show CDR1 as MRHNA and CDR2 as SNTAGT. CDR3 in DNA: TGTGCCAGCAGCTTTGACCCGGGACAGGGGCAGCCCCAGCATTTT. Its protein is CASSFDPGQGQPQHF.

This chain connects TRBV11-2 to TRBJ2-7, with 10 bases aligning to TRBD1. The CDR3 is 16 amino acids. The junction had 7 bases not matched to a gene; V was cut back by 3 bases and J by 2 bases. Germline values: CDR1 SGHAT, CDR2 FQNNGV. CDR3 DNA: TGTGCCAGCAGCTTGGGGTGGACAGGGGGGACCTACGAGCAGTACTTC. Its protein is CASSLGWTGGTYEQYF.

This chain uses TRBV29-1 with TRBJ1-2; TRBD1 is a possible D gene (6 bases). The germline V and J ends were trimmed by 0 bases and 7 bases, with 15 bases remaining between them. This CDR3 spans 14 amino acids. CDR1 and CDR2 (germline): SQVTM, ANQGSEA. The CDR3: CSVEELGGRGGYTF. CDR3 nucleotide sequence: TGCAGCGTTGAAGAGTTGGGGGGGCGAGGTGGCTACACCTTC.